The 21 T cell receptor beta chains presented below share a single source sample, sequenced in a study of radiotherapy plus CTLA-4 blockade in lung cancer. The assay was immunoSEQ multiplex PCR, and TCRdb's table has in-frame clones only and misses some. The table lists about 49,000 clones, 73% of them singletons, with 3.5% to 4% in the top ten. The sample consisted of peripheral blood, taken from a patient treated with radiotherapy plus ipilimumab. The receptor set was obtained from a human donor with non-small cell lung cancer who had a complete response to radiotherapy plus ipilimumab.

The chain carries TRBV7-8 and TRBJ1-5; D is perhaps TRBD1 (5 bases). CDR1 is SGHVS, CDR2 FQNEAQ, per germline. The V end was cut by 0 bases, the J end by 4 bases, with 13 bases between. This CDR3 region has 16 residues. The CDR3 sequence is CASSLAPTASNQPQHF. In nucleotides, the CDR3 is TGTGCCAGCAGCTTAGCACCGACAGCATCAAATCAGCCCCAGCATTTT.

This chain uses TRBV5-5 with TRBJ1-2, with D possibly matching TRBD1 (6 bases). The germline CDR1 and CDR2 sequences are SGHKS and YYEKEE (reference sequence). Trimming cost V 4 bases and J 1 base, with 8 bases left between them. The CDR3 loop spans 13 amino acids. CDR3 coding DNA: TGTGCCAGCAGCAGGACAGATAACTATGGCTACACCTTC. This encodes CASSRTDNYGYTF.

The gene calls are TRBV28 and TRBJ2-2; weak D call: TRBD2 (6 bases). The CDR3 length is 15 residues. V was shortened by 6 bases and J by 7 bases, with 18 bases between the two germline ends. Looked up from germline, CDR1 is MDHEN and CDR2 is SYDVKM. The CDR3 region is CASRKSGWRGGELFF. The CDR3 nucleotides read TGTGCCAGCAGGAAGAGCGGGTGGAGGGGCGGGGAGCTGTTTTTT.

The chain is built from TRBV6-1 and TRBJ1-1; 8 bases are shared with TRBD1. CDR3 length: 13 amino acids. With 8 bases clipped from V and 4 bases from J, the junction kept 6 bases outside the gene matches. Germline loops: CDR1 MNHNS, CDR2 SASEGT. The CDR3 here is CASPNTGGTEAFF. In DNA form, the CDR3 reads TGTGCCAGCCCAAATACAGGGGGCACTGAAGCTTTCTTT.

The rearrangement links TRBV28 to TRBJ2-7; TRBD2 matches 8 bases. This CDR3 has 18 amino acids. The germline V gene encodes CDR1 MDHEN and CDR2 SYDVKM. J gave up 0 bases and V 2 bases, and 12 bases lay outside the gene matches. CDR3 sequence reads: CASSLGRLANRVSYEQYF. The CDR3 DNA reads as TGTGCCAGCAGTTTAGGGAGACTAGCGAATAGAGTCTCCTACGAGCAGTACTTC. The whole variable domain, remainder taken from reference TRBV28 and TRBJ2-7, is DVKVTQSSRYLVKRTGEKVFLECVQDMDHENMFWYRQDPGLGLRLIYFSYDVKMKEKGDIPEGYSVSREKKERFSLILESASTNQTSMYLCASSLGRLANRVSYEQYFGPGTRLTVT.

This clone was seen only a few times. The V and J genes are TRBV19 and TRBJ1-5; D remains unclear. The CDR3 has 14 residues. Per germline, CDR1 LNHDA and CDR2 SQIVND (reference sequence). V gave up 5 bases and J gave up 4 bases, with 12 bases separating them. The CDR3 here is CASSARQRNQPQHF. The CDR3 DNA reads TGTGCCAGTAGTGCCCGCCAACGGAATCAGCCCCAGCATTTT. Using reference TRBV19 and TRBJ1-5 for the parts outside the CDR3, the full variable domain is DGGITQSPKYLFRKEGQNVTLSCEQNLNHDAMYWYRQDPGQGLRLIYYSQIVNDFQKGDIAEGYSVSREKKESFPLTVTSAQKNPTAFYLCASSARQRNQPQHFGDGTRLSIL.

In this sample, this clone turned up once. The V gene is TRBV5-1, the J gene TRBJ2-2; 10 nucleotides agree with TRBD1. The V gene's germline CDR1 is SGHRS and CDR2 YFSETQ. This CDR3 contains 15 residues. The V and J ends lost 5 bases and 6 bases, in that order; junction bases with no gene match: 7. CDR3 in amino acids: CASSIRQGASGELFF. The DNA for the CDR3 is TGCGCCAGCAGTATCCGACAGGGGGCTTCCGGGGAGCTGTTTTTT. The full variable domain, with the rest looked up from reference TRBV5-1 and TRBJ2-2, is KAGVTQTPRYLIKTRGQQVTLSCSPISGHRSVSWYQQTPGQGLQFLFEYFSETQRNKGNFPGRFSGRQFSNSRSEMNVSTLELGDSALYLCASSIRQGASGELFFGEGSRLTVL.

J is TRBJ2-7 and V is TRBV5-1, with D possibly being TRBD1 (6 bases). The CDR3 sequence is 15 residues long. Germline loops: CDR1 SGHRS, CDR2 YFSETQ. V lost 5 bases to trimming and J lost 7 bases, with 22 bases between them. The CDR3 loop reads CASSSKDRTSGEQYF. In DNA form, the CDR3 reads TGCGCCAGCAGTTCGAAAGACAGGACATCGGGGGAGCAGTACTTC.

This clone was seen a handful of times. At the DNA level, this CDR3 is encoded by other sequences in the same sample as well. The chain links TRBV7-8 to TRBJ2-1, with D possibly being TRBD1 (6 bases). Germline CDR1 is SGHVS and CDR2 is FQNEAQ. V dropped 5 bases and J dropped 0 bases, with 29 bases sitting between them. The CDR3 is made up of 21 amino acids. CDR3 region: CASSSAPQGLSWLSSYNEQFF. The CDR3, as DNA: TGTGCCAGCAGCAGCGCCCCACAGGGTTTGTCCTGGCTGAGCTCCTACAATGAGCAGTTCTTC.

The chain combines TRBV4-3 with TRBJ2-2; 12 nucleotides match TRBD1. CDR1 is LGHNA, CDR2 YSLEER, per germline. The V gene end was trimmed by 6 bases and the J gene end by 7 bases; junction bases not matched to a gene: 3. This CDR3 region has 14 residues. The CDR3 nucleotides are TGCGCCAGCAGGGGACAGGGGGCGGTCGGGGAGCTGTTTTTT. It is translated as CASRGQGAVGELFF.

The sample holds a few counts of this clone. The chain uses TRBV2 and TRBJ1-1, with D possibly TRBD1 on 6 matching bases. The V end was cut by 4 bases, the J end by 3 bases, with 12 bases between. This CDR3 is built from 14 residues. Per germline, CDR1 SNHLY and CDR2 FYNNEI. The CDR3 spells CASSVLGGDTEAFF. The CDR3 DNA follows: TGTGCCAGCAGTGTCTTAGGGGGGGACACTGAAGCTTTCTTT.

The V gene is TRBV18, the J gene TRBJ1-1, with TRBD1 matching 7 bases. V trimming: 2 bases; J trimming: 0 bases; junction bases outside the gene matches: 3. Germline values: CDR1 KGHSH, CDR2 LQKENI. The CDR3 extends over 15 amino acids. CDR3 loop: CASSPFDRVNTEAFF. The CDR3 DNA sequence: TGTGCCAGCTCACCATTCGACAGGGTGAACACTGAAGCTTTCTTT.

The chain couples TRBV19 to TRBJ2-7, with D perhaps matching TRBD1 (6 bases). Germline V gene data show CDR1 as LNHDA and CDR2 as SQIVND (reference sequence). The ends were cut back, 5 bases at V and 3 bases at J, with 17 bases in the middle. This CDR3 has 15 residues. The CDR3 sequence is CASSLRQEWYYEQYF. In nucleotides, the CDR3 is TGTGCCAGTAGTCTACGACAGGAGTGGTACTACGAGCAGTACTTC.

The rearrangement links TRBV18 to TRBJ1-1; weak D call: TRBD1 (5 bases). V was trimmed by 4 bases and J by 2 bases, leaving 8 bases between them. Germline assignment: CDR1 KGHSH and CDR2 LQKENI. The CDR3 is 13 residues long. CDR3 sequence reads: CASSQQENTEAFF. In DNA form, the CDR3 reads TGTGCCAGCTCACAACAGGAAAACACTGAAGCTTTCTTT. Filled out from reference TRBV18 and TRBJ1-1, the complete variable domain reads NAGVMQNPRHLVRRRGQEARLRCSPMKGHSHVYWYRQLPEEGLKFMVYLQKENIIDESGMPKERFSAEFPKEGPSILRIQQVVRGDSAAYFCASSQQENTEAFFGQGTRLTVV.

The V and J genes are TRBV18 and TRBJ2-5; 8 bases are shared with TRBD1. This CDR3 is 15 amino acids long. Trimming took 3 bases from V and 5 from J; bases not matched to a gene: 8. Germline CDR1 and CDR2: KGHSH and LQKENI. In nucleotides, the CDR3 is TGTGCCAGCTCACCTAACCAGGGGGCCGGGGAGACCCAGTACTTC. Protein product: CASSPNQGAGETQYF.

The chain carries TRBV6-1 and TRBJ2-3, with 11 bases identical to TRBD2. The CDR3 totals 18 residues. J gave up 4 bases and V 3 bases, and 12 bases lay outside the gene matches. Germline-derived CDR1 and CDR2 are MNHNS and SASEGT. In nucleotides, the CDR3 is TGTGCCAGCAGTGAGGGTGCGCTAGCGGGGGGCGGATCAGATACGCAGTATTTT. Its translation is CASSEGALAGGGSDTQYF.

The chain combines TRBV13 with TRBJ2-7, with TRBD2 matching 7 bases. The CDR3 spans 14 residues. The germline gives CDR1 PRHDT, CDR2 FYEKMQ (reference sequence). V shed 5 bases and J 6 bases; nucleotides not matched to a gene: 10. CDR3 amino acids: CASSIGGETSEQYF. The CDR3 nucleotides read TGTGCCAGCAGCATTGGGGGGGAGACGAGCGAGCAGTACTTC.

The chain recombines TRBV28 with TRBJ2-2; TRBD2 matches at 8 bases. The CDR3 totals 16 residues. The germline gives CDR1 MDHEN, CDR2 SYDVKM. J gave up 1 base and V 6 bases, and 7 bases lay outside the gene matches. The CDR3 reads CASRIDLAGNTGELFF. CDR3 nucleotide sequence: TGTGCCAGCAGAATTGACCTAGCGGGGAACACCGGGGAGCTGTTTTTT.

The V and J genes are TRBV5-1 and TRBJ2-5; 10 bases fit TRBD1. After removal of 4 bases from V and 5 bases from J, the junction contained 8 bases not matched to a gene. The CDR3 is 15 residues long. Germline values: CDR1 SGHRS, CDR2 YFSETQ. The CDR3 loop is CASSRDRGRRETQYF. In DNA form, the CDR3 reads TGCGCCAGCAGCCGAGACAGGGGGCGCCGGGAGACCCAGTACTTC. The whole variable domain, remainder taken from reference TRBV5-1 and TRBJ2-5, is KAGVTQTPRYLIKTRGQQVTLSCSPISGHRSVSWYQQTPGQGLQFLFEYFSETQRNKGNFPGRFSGRQFSNSRSEMNVSTLELGDSALYLCASSRDRGRRETQYFGPGTRLLVL.

The rearrangement uses TRBV28 and TRBJ2-5, with TRBD2 identical over 7 bases. This CDR3 region has 16 residues. Per germline, CDR1 MDHEN and CDR2 SYDVKM. V lost 8 bases and J lost 4; bases outside the gene matches: 16. CDR3 nucleotides: TGTGCCAGCTCCAATTATGGGGCTAGCGGACGAGAGACCCAGTACTTC. The encoded protein is CASSNYGASGRETQYF.

This rearrangement joins TRBV7-4 to TRBJ2-7; 13 bases are a match to TRBD2. This CDR3 has 18 amino acids. Germline assignment: CDR1 SGHVT and CDR2 SQSDAQ. V was clipped by 4 bases and J by 3 bases; unmatched bases: 12. CDR3 sequence reads: CASSSKGLAGPEHYEQYF. DNA of the CDR3: TGTGCCAGCAGCTCAAAGGGACTAGCGGGACCCGAGCACTACGAGCAGTACTTC.